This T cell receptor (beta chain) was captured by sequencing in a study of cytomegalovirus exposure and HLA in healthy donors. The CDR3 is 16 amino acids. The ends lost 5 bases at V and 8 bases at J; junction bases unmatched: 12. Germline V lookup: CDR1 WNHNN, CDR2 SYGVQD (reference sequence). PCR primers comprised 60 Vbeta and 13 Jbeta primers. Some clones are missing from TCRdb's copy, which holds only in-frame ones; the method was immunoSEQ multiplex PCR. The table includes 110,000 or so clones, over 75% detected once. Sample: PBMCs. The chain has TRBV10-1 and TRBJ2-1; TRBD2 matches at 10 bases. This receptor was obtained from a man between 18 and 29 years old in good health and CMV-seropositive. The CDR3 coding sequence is TGCGCCAGCAGTCACCCCGGGGCTAGCGGGGGCGATGAGCAGTTCTTC. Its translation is CASSHPGASGGDEQFF.